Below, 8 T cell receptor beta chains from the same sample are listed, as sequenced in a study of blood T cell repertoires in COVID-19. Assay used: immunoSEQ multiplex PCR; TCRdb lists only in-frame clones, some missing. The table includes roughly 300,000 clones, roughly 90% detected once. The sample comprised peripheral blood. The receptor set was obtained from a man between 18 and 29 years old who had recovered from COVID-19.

Here the CDR3 reads CASSNSGAGDYEQYF. CDR3 coding DNA: TGTGCCAGCAGCAACTCAGGGGCCGGGGACTACGAGCAGTACTTC. This rearrangement joins TRBV9 to TRBJ2-7, with D maybe TRBD1 (6 bases). This CDR3 has 15 residues. Germline CDR1 reads SGDLS; CDR2 reads YYNGEE. Trimming pared 4 bases from V and 3 bases from J, leaving 17 bases between.

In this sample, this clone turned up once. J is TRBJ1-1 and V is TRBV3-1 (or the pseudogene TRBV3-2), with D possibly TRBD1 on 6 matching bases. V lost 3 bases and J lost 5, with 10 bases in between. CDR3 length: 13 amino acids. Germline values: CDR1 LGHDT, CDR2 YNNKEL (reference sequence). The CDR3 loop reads CASSHGQGTEAFF. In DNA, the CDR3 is TGTGCCAGCAGCCACGGGCAGGGGACTGAAGCTTTCTTT.

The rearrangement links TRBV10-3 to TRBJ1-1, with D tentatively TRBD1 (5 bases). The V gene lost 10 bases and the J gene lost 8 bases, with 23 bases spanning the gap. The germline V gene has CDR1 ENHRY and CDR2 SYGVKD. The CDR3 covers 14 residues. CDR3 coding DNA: TGTGCCACCAGAGACAGCTCCGCGGGAGGAGAAGCTTTCTTT. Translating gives CATRDSSAGGEAFF.

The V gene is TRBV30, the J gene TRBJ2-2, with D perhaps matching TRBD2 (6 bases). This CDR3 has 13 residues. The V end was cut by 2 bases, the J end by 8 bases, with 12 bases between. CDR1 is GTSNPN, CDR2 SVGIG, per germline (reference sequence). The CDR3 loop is CAWSLQAGGELFF. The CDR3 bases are TGTGCCTGGAGTTTACAGGCGGGGGGGGAGCTGTTTTTT. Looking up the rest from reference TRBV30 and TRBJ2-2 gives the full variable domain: SQTIHQWPATLVQPVGSPLSLECTVEGTSNPNLYWYRQAAGRGLQLLFYSVGIGQISSEVPQNLSASRPQDRQFILSSKKLLLSDSGFYLCAWSLQAGGELFFGEGSRLTVL.

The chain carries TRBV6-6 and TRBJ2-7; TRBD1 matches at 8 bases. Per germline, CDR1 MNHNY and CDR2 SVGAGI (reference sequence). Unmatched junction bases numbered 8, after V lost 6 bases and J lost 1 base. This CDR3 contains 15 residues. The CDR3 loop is CASSLGQGASYEQYF. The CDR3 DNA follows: TGTGCCAGCAGCCTTGGACAGGGAGCTTCCTACGAGCAGTACTTC.

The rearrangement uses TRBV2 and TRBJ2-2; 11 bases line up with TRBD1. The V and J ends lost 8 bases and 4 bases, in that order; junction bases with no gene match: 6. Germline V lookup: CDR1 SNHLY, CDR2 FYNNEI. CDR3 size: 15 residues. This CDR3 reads CASLGGTGGTGELFF. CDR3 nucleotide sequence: TGTGCCAGCCTAGGTGGGACAGGGGGCACCGGGGAGCTGTTTTTT.

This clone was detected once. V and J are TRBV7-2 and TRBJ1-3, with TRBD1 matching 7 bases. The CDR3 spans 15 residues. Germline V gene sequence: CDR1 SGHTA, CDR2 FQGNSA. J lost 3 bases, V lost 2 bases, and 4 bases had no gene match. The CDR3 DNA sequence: TGTGCCAGCAGCTTATCGGGACAGTATGGAAACACCATATATTTT. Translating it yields CASSLSGQYGNTIYF. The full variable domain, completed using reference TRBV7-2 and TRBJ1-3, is GAGVSQSPSNKVTEKGKDVELRCDPISGHTALYWYRQSLGQGLEFLIYFQGNSAPDKSGLPSDRFSAERTGGSVSTLTIQRTQQEDSAVYLCASSLSGQYGNTIYFGEGSWLTVV.

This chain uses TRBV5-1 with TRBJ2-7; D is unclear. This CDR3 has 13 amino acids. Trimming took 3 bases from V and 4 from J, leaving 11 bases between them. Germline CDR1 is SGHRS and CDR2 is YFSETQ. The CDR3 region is CASSSYLLYEQYF. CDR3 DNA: TGCGCCAGCAGCTCCTATCTCCTGTACGAGCAGTACTTC. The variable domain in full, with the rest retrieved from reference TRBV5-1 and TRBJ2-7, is KAGVTQTPRYLIKTRGQQVTLSCSPISGHRSVSWYQQTPGQGLQFLFEYFSETQRNKGNFPGRFSGRQFSNSRSEMNVSTLELGDSALYLCASSSYLLYEQYFGPGTRLTVT.